The 10 T cell receptor beta chains below all came from one sample that was sequenced in a study of T cells in Graves' hyperthyroidism and ophthalmopathy. Researchers took RNA transcripts and amplified the TCR beta CDR3 regions from them. Carried out on the TCR CDR3, a first-round RT-PCR used the HTBI primer set. Each CDR3 protein gets one entry after TCRdb re-called the multiplex PCR reads with MiXCR. This sample has 700,000 to 850,000 distinct CDR3 sequences, with roughly a third found just once. The sequencing sample was made of blood. All receptors derive from a woman between 40 and 55 years old with Graves' hyperthyroidism.

V gene TRBV2 combines with J gene TRBJ2-7, with D maybe TRBD1 (6 bases). The assigned J gene may be wrong: the sequence end matches TRBJ2-1 better. Germline V CDR1 and CDR2: SNHLY, FYNNEI. The CDR3 has 15 residues. CDR3 region: CASRDSDASYNEQFF. CDR3 bases: TGTGCCAGCAGGGACAGCGACGCCTCCTACAATGAGCAGTTCTTC.

This clonotype appeared a single time. The chain employs TRBV9 and TRBJ2-7; no reliable D call. CDR1 SGDLS and CDR2 YYNGEE come from the germline V gene. This CDR3 comprises 14 residues. Between the trimmed V and J ends, which lost 1 base and 6 bases, there was a span of 14 bases. The DNA of the CDR3 is TGTGCCAGCAGCGTAAATACCAGCCCCTGCGAGCAGTACTTC. Protein: CASSVNTSPCEQYF.

This clonotype was detected only a few times. The chain couples TRBV15 to TRBJ2-5; D may be TRBD2 (6 bases). Between the trimmed V and J ends, which lost 3 bases and 3 bases, there was a span of 14 bases. In germline, CDR1 is LNHNV, CDR2 YYDKDF (reference sequence). The CDR3 totals 15 residues. The CDR3 region is CATSRGDSVKETQYF. The CDR3 region has the DNA TGTGCCACCAGCAGGGGGGACTCCGTGAAAGAGACCCAGTACTTC.

This clonotype was seen more than once but under ten times. V is TRBV7-3 and J is TRBJ1-2; no firm D call. The CDR3 is made up of 13 amino acids. The V gene lost 5 bases and the J gene lost 8 bases, with 15 bases spanning the gap. CDR1 and CDR2 (germline): SGHTA, FQGTGA. The DNA of the CDR3 is TGTGCCAGCAGCCCTAACTCCGTGGAGGGCTACACCTTC. As protein: CASSPNSVEGYTF.

This chain connects TRBV25-1 to TRBJ1-2; D unresolved. Germline CDR1 is MGHDK and CDR2 is SYGVNS. This CDR3 contains 14 residues. V was clipped by 6 bases and J by 3 bases, with 14 bases between them. In DNA form, the CDR3 reads TGTGCCAGCAGCTCGCCTAGCCGGCACTATGGCTACACCTTC. It specifies CASSSPSRHYGYTF.

This clonotype appeared once. The chain links TRBV12-3 or TRBV12-4 to TRBJ1-2, with unresolved D. This CDR3 comprises 13 residues. Between the trimmed V and J ends, which lost 6 bases and 4 bases, there was a span of 12 bases. The CDR3 DNA is TGTGCCAGCAGCCATGGGATCTTCTATGGCTACACCTTC. It yields the protein CASSHGIFYGYTF.

The chain carries TRBV10-1 and TRBJ2-3; TRBD1 might be the D (6 bases). Germline V gene sequence: CDR1 WNHNN, CDR2 SYGVQD (reference sequence). V was shortened by 2 bases and J by 7 bases, with 10 bases between the two germline ends. This CDR3 spans 13 amino acids. CDR3 residues: CASSEPQGNTQYF. CDR3 coding DNA: TGCGCCAGCAGTGAGCCACAGGGAAATACGCAGTATTTT.

This clonotype was counted at least ten times. The chain couples TRBV2 to TRBJ1-2, with D perhaps TRBD1 (5 bases). The V gene's germline CDR1 is SNHLY and CDR2 FYNNEI. V shed 9 bases and J shed 4 bases, with 18 bases lying between them. The CDR3 contains 14 residues. CDR3 bases: TGTGCCAGGGGCGGGTACGACAGCGTCTATGGCTACACCTTC. This encodes CARGGYDSVYGYTF.

This clonotype was recorded at least ten times. The chain employs TRBV15 and TRBJ2-5; TRBD2 aligns across 8 bases. CDR1 LNHNV and CDR2 YYDKDF come from the germline V gene (reference sequence). V trimming: 1 base; J trimming: 2 bases; junction bases outside the gene matches: 6. This CDR3 contains 16 residues. CDR3 residues: CATSRVAGGLQETQYF. CDR3 coding DNA: TGTGCCACCAGCAGAGTTGCGGGGGGTCTTCAAGAGACCCAGTACTTC.

This clonotype was detected ten times or more. The V gene is TRBV2, the J gene TRBJ1-2; possibly TRBD1 for D (6 bases). Trimming cost V 7 bases and J 4 bases, with 16 bases left between them. The CDR3 is made up of 14 amino acids. Germline values: CDR1 SNHLY, CDR2 FYNNEI. CDR3 DNA: TGTGCCAGCACCCACCGACAGGACTTCTATGGCTACACCTTC. Protein sequence: CASTHRQDFYGYTF.